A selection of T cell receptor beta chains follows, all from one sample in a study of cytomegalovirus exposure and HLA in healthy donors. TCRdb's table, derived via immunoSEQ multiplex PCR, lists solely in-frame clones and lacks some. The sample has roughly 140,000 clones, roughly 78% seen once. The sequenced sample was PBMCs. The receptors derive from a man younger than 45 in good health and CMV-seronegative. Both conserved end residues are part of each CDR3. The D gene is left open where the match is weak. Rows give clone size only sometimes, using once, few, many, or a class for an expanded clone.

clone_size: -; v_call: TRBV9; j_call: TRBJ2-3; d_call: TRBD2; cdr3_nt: TGTGCCAGCAGTGTTAGCGGGAGTTCAGATACGCAGTATTTT; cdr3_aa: CASSVSGSSDTQYF
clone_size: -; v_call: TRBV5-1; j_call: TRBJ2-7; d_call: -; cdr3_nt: TGCGCCAGCAGAAACAGTTACTACGAGCAGTACTTC; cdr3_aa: CASRNSYYEQYF
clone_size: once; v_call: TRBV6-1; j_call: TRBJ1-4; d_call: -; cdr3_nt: TGTGCCAGCACCAGGGGATCTGAAAAACTGTTTTTT; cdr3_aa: CASTRGSEKLFF
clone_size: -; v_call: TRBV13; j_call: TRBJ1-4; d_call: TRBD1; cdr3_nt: TGTGCCAGCAGCTCGGGACAGGGGACGAACGAAAAACTGTTTTTT; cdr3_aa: CASSSGQGTNEKLFF
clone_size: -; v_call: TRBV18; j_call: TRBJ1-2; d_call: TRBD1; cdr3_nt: TGTGCCAGCTCAACCCGGGACAGGGCCTATGGCTACACCTTC; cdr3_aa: CASSTRDRAYGYTF
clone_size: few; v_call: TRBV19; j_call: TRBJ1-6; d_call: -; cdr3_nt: TGTGCCAGTAGTATAGATCTGGGAAGCGGAACGAATTCACCCCTCCACTTT; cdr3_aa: CASSIDLGSGTNSPLHF
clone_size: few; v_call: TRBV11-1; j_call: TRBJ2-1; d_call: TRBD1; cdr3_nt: TGTGCCAGCAGCCTCGGACAGGGGATCCATGAGCAGTTCTTC; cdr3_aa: CASSLGQGIHEQFF
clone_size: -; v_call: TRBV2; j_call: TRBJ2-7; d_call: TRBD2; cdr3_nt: TGTGCCAGCAGTCGGCTAGCGGGAGGCGCCAGATGGTACTTC; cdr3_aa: CASSRLAGGARWYF
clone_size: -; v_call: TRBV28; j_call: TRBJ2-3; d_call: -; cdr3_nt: TGTGCCAGCAGTATACAGGGACCTAGCACAGATACGCAGTATTTT; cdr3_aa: CASSIQGPSTDTQYF
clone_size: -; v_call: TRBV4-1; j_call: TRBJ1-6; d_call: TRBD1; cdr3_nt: TGCGCCAGCAGCTCGCCCGACAGGGCGCCCTATAATTCACCCCTCCACTTT; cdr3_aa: CASSSPDRAPYNSPLHF
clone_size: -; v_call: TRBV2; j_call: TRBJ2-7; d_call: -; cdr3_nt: TGTGCCAGCCTAAAGGGCAGGGGTGAGGACGAGCAGTACTTC; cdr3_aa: CASLKGRGEDEQYF
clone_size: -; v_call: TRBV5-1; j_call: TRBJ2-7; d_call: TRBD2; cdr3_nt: TGCGCCAGCAGCACCTTGCCCGCCTCTGGAGCGGGACTCTACGAGCAGTACTTC; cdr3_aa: CASSTLPASGAGLYEQYF
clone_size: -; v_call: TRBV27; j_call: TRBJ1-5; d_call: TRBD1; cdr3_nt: TGTGCCAGCAGTCCGACCACAGGGGGCTGGCCCCAGCATTTT; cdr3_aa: CASSPTTGGWPQHF
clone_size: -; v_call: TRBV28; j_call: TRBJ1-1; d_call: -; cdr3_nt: TGTGCCAGCAGTTTCCCAACAGCCCTGAACACTGAAGCTTTCTTT; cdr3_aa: CASSFPTALNTEAFF
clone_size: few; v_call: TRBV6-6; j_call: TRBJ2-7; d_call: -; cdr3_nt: TGTGCCAGCAGTTACCCACGGGGAAACCCCTACGAGCAGTACTTC; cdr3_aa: CASSYPRGNPYEQYF
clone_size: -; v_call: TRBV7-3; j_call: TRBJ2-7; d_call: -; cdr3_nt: TGTGCCCTACAAAAAGAGGCTGACGAGCAGTACTTC; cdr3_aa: CALQKEADEQYF
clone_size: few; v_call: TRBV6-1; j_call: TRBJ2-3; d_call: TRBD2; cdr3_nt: TGTGCCAGCAGTGAAGGGTCGGGGGGGGGCGCAGATACGCAGTATTTT; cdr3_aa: CASSEGSGGGADTQYF
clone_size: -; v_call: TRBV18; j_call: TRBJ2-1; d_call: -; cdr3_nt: TGTGCCAGCTCACCCCTCTCCTACAATGAGCAGTTCTTC; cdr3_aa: CASSPLSYNEQFF
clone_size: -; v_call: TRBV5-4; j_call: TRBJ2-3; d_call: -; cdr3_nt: TGTGCCAGCAGCTTGGGTGAGATTACAGATACGCAGTATTTT; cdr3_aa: CASSLGEITDTQYF
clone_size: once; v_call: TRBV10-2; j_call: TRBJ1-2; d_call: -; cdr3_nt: TGCGCCAGCAGTGCGGAGGGGTATGGCTACACCTTC; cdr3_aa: CASSAEGYGYTF
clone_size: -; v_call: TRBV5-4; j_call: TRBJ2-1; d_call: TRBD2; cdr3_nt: TGTGCCAGCAGCTCCGGGACTAGCGGGAGGGTAAATGAGCAGTTCTTC; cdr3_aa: CASSSGTSGRVNEQFF
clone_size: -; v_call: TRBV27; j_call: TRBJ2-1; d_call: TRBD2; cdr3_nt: TGTGCCAGCAGTCCACCCGTGGCTAGCGGGAGCAATGAGCAGTTCTTC; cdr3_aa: CASSPPVASGSNEQFF
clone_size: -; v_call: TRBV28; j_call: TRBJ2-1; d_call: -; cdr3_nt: TGTGCCAGCAGGCGACGGGACTCACGGTTCTTC; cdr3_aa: CASRRRDSRFF
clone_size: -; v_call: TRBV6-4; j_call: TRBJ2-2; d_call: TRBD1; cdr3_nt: TGTGCCAGCAAAGGGGACAGGGACACCGGGGAGCTGTTTTTT; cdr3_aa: CASKGDRDTGELFF
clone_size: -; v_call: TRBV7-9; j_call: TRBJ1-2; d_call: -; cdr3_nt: TGTGCCAGCAGCCCCCACCGGGGAGAAGACAATTCTAACTATGGCTACACCTTC; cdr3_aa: CASSPHRGEDNSNYGYTF
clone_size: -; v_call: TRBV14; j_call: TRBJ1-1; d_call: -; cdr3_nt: TGTGCCAGCAGCCAAGTAGGGGGGGCGGTTGCCACTGAAGCTTTCTTT; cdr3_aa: CASSQVGGAVATEAFF
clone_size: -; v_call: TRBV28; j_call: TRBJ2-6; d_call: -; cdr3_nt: TGTGCCAGCAGTTTAACGGGCTCTGGGGCCAACGTCCTGACTTTC; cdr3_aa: CASSLTGSGANVLTF
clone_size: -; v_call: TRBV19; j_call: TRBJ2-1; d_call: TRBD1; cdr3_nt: TGTGCCAGTAGTACAGGGGGCCGCGGCAATGAGCAGTTCTTC; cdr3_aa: CASSTGGRGNEQFF
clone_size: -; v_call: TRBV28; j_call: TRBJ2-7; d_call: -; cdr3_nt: TGTGCCAGCAGTTTAACTGGCGCTGGACTCTACGAGCAGTACTTC; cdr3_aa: CASSLTGAGLYEQYF
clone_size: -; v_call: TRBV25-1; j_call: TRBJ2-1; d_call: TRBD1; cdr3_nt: TGTGCCAGCCGCTGGACAGGGTCCTACAATGAGCAGTTCTTC; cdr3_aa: CASRWTGSYNEQFF
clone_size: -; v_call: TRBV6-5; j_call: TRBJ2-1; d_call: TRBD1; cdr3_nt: TGTGCCAGCAGTGGCCCCGGGACAGGGGTGTTCTTC; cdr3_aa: CASSGPGTGVFF
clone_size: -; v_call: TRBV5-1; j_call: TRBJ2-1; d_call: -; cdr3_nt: TGCGCCAGCAGCTTGGCCGGGGCCTACAATGAGCAGTTCTTC; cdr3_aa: CASSLAGAYNEQFF
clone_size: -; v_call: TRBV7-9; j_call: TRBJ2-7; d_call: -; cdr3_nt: TGTGCCAGCAGCTTCTCGACAGGCGGCGAGCAGTACTTC; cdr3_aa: CASSFSTGGEQYF
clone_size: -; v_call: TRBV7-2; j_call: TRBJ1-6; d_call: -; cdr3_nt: TGTGCCAGCAGTCAAAGACCGGCTGAAGGGGCCCTCCACTTT; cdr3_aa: CASSQRPAEGALHF
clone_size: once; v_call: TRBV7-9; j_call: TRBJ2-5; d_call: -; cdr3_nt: TGTGCCAGCAGCTTAGCTGGATCAAGAGGGGGAGAGACCCAGTACTTC; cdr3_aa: CASSLAGSRGGETQYF
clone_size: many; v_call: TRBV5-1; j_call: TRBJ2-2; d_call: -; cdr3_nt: TGCGCCAGCAGCTTGGCCGGTCCGGGGCTGTTTTTT; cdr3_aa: CASSLAGPGLFF
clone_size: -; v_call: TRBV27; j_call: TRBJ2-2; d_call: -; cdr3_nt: TGTGCCAGCAGTTCTCAATGGGGACTCACCGGGGAGCTGTTTTTT; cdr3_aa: CASSSQWGLTGELFF
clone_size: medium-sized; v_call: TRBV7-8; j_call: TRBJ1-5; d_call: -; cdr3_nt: TGTGCCAGCAGCTTGAGGGGCAATCAGCCCCAGCATTTT; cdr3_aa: CASSLRGNQPQHF
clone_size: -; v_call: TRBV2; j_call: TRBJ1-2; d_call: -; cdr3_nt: TGTGCCAGCAGTGAGCTGATCGGCTATGGCTACACCTTC; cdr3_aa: CASSELIGYGYTF
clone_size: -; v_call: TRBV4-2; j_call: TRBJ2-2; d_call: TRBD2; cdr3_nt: TGTGCCAGCAGCCAAGAAGCTAGCGGGTCGAAGGGGGAGCTGTTTTTT; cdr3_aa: CASSQEASGSKGELFF
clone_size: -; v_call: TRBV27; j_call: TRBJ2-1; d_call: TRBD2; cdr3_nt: TGTGCCAGCACCTCCCCTAGCGGGTTAACCTACAATGAGCAGTTCTTC; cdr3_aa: CASTSPSGLTYNEQFF
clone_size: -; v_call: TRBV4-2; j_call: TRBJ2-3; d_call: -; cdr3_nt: TGTGCCAGCAGCCAAGCCCCACTTAGCACAGATACGCAGTATTTT; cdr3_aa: CASSQAPLSTDTQYF
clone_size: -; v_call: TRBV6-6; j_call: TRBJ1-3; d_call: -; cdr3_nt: TGTGCCAGCAGGACTGAAACAGGGTATCTTGGAAACACCATATATTTT; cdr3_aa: CASRTETGYLGNTIYF
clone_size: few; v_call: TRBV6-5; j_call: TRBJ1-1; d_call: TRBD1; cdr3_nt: TGTGCCAGCAGGGGACAGCGCGGGGTGAATACTGAAGCTTTCTTT; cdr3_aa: CASRGQRGVNTEAFF
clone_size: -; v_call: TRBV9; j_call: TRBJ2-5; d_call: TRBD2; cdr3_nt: TGTGCCAGCAACCGCGCGGGGGGGCCCCAAGAGACCCAGTACTTC; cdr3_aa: CASNRAGGPQETQYF
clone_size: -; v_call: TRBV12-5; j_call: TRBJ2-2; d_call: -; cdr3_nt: TGTGCTAGTGGTTTGTCACTCAGGGTCCAGAACACCGGGGAGCTGTTTTTT; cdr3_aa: CASGLSLRVQNTGELFF
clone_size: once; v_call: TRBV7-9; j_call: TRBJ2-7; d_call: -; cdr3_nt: TGTTCCAGCAGCTTATCAGGGGCGTCGGGCTCCTACGAGCAGTACTTC; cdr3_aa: CSSSLSGASGSYEQYF
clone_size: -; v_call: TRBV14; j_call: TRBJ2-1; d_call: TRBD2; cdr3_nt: TGTGCCAGCAGCCGATTCCCGGGACTAGCGGGAGCGGATGAGCAGTTCTTC; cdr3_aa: CASSRFPGLAGADEQFF